This paragraph reports one TCR beta chain. Antigen specificity is unknown. This sample stems from a study of type 1 and type 2 diabetes patients. Study as a whole: Donors were type 1 diabetes, type 2 diabetes, or nondiabetic controls. General observations from the study: Both CD4+ and CD8+ type 2 diabetes repertoires showed significantly higher diversity than type 1. V and J gene usage correlated at around 0.97 between type 2 diabetes and control samples.

V lost 5 bases and J lost 2; bases outside the gene matches: 10. Germline CDR1 is GTSNPN and CDR2 is SVGIG (reference sequence). CDR3 length: 16 amino acids. Other autoimmune diseases and infections within the past four weeks excluded donors. Genomic DNA was the PCR template. Amplification of the beta chain CDR3 used 30 forward and 13 reverse multiplex primers. TCRdb processed the multiplex PCR reads anew with MiXCR; each CDR3 protein has one entry. This table holds 270,000 or so distinct CDR3 sequences, 47% found once. The chain carries TRBV30 and TRBJ2-1, with 9 bases fitting TRBD2. The sequencing input was peripheral blood mononuclear cells (PBMCs). The source is a man aged 18 to 35 with type 2 diabetes. In nucleotides, the CDR3 is TGTGCCTGGGGGGGAAGCGGGAGGAGGACCTACAATGAGCAGTTCTTC. Translating gives CAWGGSGRRTYNEQFF.